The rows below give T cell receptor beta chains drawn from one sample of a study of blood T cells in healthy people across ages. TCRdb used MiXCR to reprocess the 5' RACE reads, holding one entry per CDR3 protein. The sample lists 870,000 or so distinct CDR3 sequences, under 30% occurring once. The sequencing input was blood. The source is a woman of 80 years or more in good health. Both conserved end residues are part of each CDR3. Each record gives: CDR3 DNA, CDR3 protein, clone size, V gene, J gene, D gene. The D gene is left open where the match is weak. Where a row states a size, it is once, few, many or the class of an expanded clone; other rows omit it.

TGTGCCAGCAGCCTAAGGGCTAGCGGGAGCACAGATACGCAGTATTTT	CASSLRASGSTDTQYF	few	TRBV7-2	TRBJ2-3	TRBD2
TGTGCCAGCAACCCACCTCAACAGGGATTCGATGGCTACACCTTC	CASNPPQQGFDGYTF	many	TRBV7-2	TRBJ1-2	.
TGTGCCAGCAGCGTGGAGGGATCCTATAATTCACCCCTCCACTTT	CASSVEGSYNSPLHF	.	TRBV9	TRBJ1-6	.
TGCGCCAGCACCGTCCTAGGGGGACAGGGACAAGAGACCCAGTACTTC	CASTVLGGQGQETQYF	many	TRBV5-1	TRBJ2-5	TRBD1
TGTGCCAGTCTCCCGACTAGGAACTCTGGGGAGCTGTTTTTT	CASLPTRNSGELFF	.	TRBV6-5	TRBJ2-2	.
TGCAGTGCTAGTGTCCCGGGGGGGCACGCGGATACGCAGTATTTT	CSASVPGGHADTQYF	.	TRBV20-1	TRBJ2-3	TRBD2
TGTGCCAGCTCACTCAGCGAGGGAGGTGTCACTGAAGCTTTCTTT	CASSLSEGGVTEAFF	few	TRBV18	TRBJ1-1	.
TGCGCCAGCAGCCGCGGGAACTCTGGGGCCAACGTCCTGACTTTC	CASSRGNSGANVLTF	many	TRBV4-3	TRBJ2-6	.
TGTGCCAGCAGCCAAGTAGGAAACAGTCGTAAAGGCTACACCTTC	CASSQVGNSRKGYTF	many	TRBV14	TRBJ1-2	.
TGTGCCACCAGTGATCCGGGGGGCTACGAGCAGTACTTC	CATSDPGGYEQYF	few	TRBV24-1	TRBJ2-7	TRBD2
TGTGCCACCAGTGTTGATACAGCCCAAGAGACCCAGTACTTC	CATSVDTAQETQYF	few	TRBV24-1	TRBJ2-5	.
TGTGCCAGCAGCCAAAACCGGGACAGCACCTACGAGCAGTACTTC	CASSQNRDSTYEQYF	few	TRBV5-4	TRBJ2-7	TRBD1